The sequence of this T cell receptor beta chain was determined in a study of esophageal squamous cell carcinoma under preoperative chemotherapy. V lost 4 bases, J lost 0 bases, and 4 bases stayed unmatched. The CDR3 runs to 15 residues. The germline V gene has CDR1 SGHNT and CDR2 YYREEE (reference sequence). Described time point: after preoperative PTX-NDP chemotherapy. TCRdb reprocessed the PCR reads with MiXCR, giving one entry per CDR3 protein. This table has 32,000 or so distinct CDR3 sequences, 52% appearing once. Sampling was conducted from a patient given preoperative chemotherapy. The chain joins TRBV5-4 to TRBJ2-1; 7 nucleotides align to TRBD1. The sequence derives from a human donor with esophageal squamous cell carcinoma. The donor label of this sample is uncertain. CDR3 in amino acids: CASSTGQSSYNEQFF. CDR3 DNA: TGTGCCAGCAGCACGGGACAGAGCTCCTACAATGAGCAGTTCTTC.